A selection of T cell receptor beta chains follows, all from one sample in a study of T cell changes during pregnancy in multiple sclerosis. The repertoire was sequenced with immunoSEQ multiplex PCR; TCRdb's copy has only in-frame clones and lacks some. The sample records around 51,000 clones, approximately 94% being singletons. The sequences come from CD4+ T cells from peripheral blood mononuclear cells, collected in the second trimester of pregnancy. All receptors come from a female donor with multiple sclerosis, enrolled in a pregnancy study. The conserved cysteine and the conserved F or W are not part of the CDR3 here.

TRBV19 ASSIMAGAADTQY
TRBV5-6 ASSFPGQGHYGYT
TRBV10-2 ASSESLRRQGTRSGNTIY
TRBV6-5 ASSRGQTTGELF
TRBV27 ASSFQGTYEQY
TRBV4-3 ASSQDVGRGSGANVLT
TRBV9 ASSATSLQETQY
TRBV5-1 ASSLEPRYGYT
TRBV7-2 ASSLSRTGHPQH
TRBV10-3 AISEFRGPLH
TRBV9 ASSFRDRSYEQY
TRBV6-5 ASSQRGQGAEQY
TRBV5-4 ASSFDGGPTDTQY
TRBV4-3 ASSQAWGQAGGTQY
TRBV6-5 ASSYQTGTGANVLT
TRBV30 AWTVSGNTIY
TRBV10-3 AISEVAGDWGTQY
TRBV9 ASSPRRPGTGAGYT
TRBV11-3 ASSPRTGQTEAF
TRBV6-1 ASSARDRNSPLH
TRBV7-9 ASSLVQLDTQY
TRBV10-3 AISHTGDNYGYT
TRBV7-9 ATKRDLNTEAF
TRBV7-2 ASRSGGAGELF
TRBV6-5 ASSYQTGPGNTIY
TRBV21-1 ASSKGWRGGKSNTEAF
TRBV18 ASSAYRDHEQY
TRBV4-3 ASSQEGRGLHYGYT
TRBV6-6 ASSYQGQPQH
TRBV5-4 ASTTGTQLPYEQY
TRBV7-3 ASSLGGGQETQY
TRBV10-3 AISEYRGLGETQY
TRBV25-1 ASSEWTAYT
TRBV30 AWSPGWNEQF
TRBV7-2 ASSLSNTINTEAF
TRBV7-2 ASSLGLANQETQY
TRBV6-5 ASSFQGYKNTEAF
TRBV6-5 ASSLSRGAEAF
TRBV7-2 ASSPRRSAGQGDYGYT
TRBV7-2 ASSRSQGGYQPQH
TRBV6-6 ASSPPYD
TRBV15 ATSRDRTNTGELF